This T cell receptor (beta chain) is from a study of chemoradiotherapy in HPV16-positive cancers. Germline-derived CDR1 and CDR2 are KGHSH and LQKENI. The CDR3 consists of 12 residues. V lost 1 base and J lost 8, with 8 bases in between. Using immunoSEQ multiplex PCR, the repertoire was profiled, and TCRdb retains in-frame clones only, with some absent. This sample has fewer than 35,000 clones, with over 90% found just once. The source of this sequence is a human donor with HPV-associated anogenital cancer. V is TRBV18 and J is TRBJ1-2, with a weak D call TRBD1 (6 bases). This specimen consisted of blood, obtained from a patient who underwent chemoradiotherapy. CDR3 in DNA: TGTGCCAGCTCACCACAGGGGGGAGGCTACACCTTC. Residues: CASSPQGGGYTF.